Listed here are 2 T cell receptor beta chains from one sample, sequenced in a study of beta chain features in type 1 diabetes. Study observations and caveats: People with Type 1 diabetes carried modestly yet significantly shorter TCRB CDR3s in all four CD4+ subsets.

No antigen has been assigned to these receptors. Every isolated RNA sample was fully reverse transcribed, so sequencing captured expressed TCRB transcripts. Sequencing used immunoSEQ multiplex PCR; TCRdb keeps in-frame clones, though not all of them. The sample holds over 600,000 clones, approximately 13% seen once. Sequenced material: naive CD4+ T cells from blood. These receptors came from a man aged 25 to 45 with type 1 diabetes.

This sequence joins TRBV11-2 and TRBJ2-7; no reliable D call. Trimming left V 1 base short and J 2 bases short, with 9 bases between. Germline CDR1 reads SGHAT; CDR2 reads FQNNGV. The CDR3 is 14 amino acids. The CDR3 DNA follows: TGTGCCAGCAGCTTAGCAGCGTATGCCTACGAGCAGTACTTC. Residues: CASSLAAYAYEQYF.

The chain links TRBV15 to TRBJ2-7; 8 bases are shared with TRBD1. This CDR3 is 17 amino acids long. V shed 3 bases and J 0 bases; nucleotides not matched to a gene: 10. Germline V CDR1 and CDR2: LNHNV, YYDKDF (reference sequence). In DNA, the CDR3 is TGTGCCACCAGCAGGGGAATCGGACAGGGAAACTCCTACGAGCAGTACTTC. Protein: CATSRGIGQGNSYEQYF.